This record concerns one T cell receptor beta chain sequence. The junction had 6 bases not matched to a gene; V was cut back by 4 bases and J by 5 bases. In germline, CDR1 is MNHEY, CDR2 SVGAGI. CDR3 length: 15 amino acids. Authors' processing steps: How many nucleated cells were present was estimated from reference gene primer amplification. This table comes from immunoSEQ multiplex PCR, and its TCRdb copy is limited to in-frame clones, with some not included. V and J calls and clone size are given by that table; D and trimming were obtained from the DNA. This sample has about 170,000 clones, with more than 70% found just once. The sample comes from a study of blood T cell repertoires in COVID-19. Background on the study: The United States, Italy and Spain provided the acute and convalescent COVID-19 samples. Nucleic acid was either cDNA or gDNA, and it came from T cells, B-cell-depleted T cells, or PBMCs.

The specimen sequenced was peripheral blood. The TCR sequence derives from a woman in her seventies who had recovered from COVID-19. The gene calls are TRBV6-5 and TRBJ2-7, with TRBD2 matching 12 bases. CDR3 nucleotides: TGTGCCAGCAGTTCCGGACTAGCGGGGAGACACGAGCAGTACTTC. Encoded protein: CASSSGLAGRHEQYF.